This TCR beta chain stems from a study of cytomegalovirus exposure and HLA in healthy donors. Broader study findings: Among TCR beta chains, those listed as cytomegalovirus-associated numbered under 200. Sequence variants that were highly shared formed a cluster that was likely a sequencing artifact.

The CDR3 consists of 16 residues. Germline V lookup: CDR1 SGHVS, CDR2 FQNEAQ. The germline V and J ends were trimmed by 1 base and 4 bases, with 13 bases remaining between them. A few counts support this clone. Its antigen is unidentified. The PCR employed 60 Vbeta primers together with 13 Jbeta primers. The assay was immunoSEQ multiplex PCR, and TCRdb's table has in-frame clones only and misses some. Of 100,000 to 150,000 clones in the sample, approximately 77% were seen once. The chain is built from TRBV7-8 and TRBJ2-2, with D possibly TRBD1 on 6 matching bases. The source of this sequence is a woman between 35 and 50 years old in good health and CMV-seronegative. Sequencing input: PBMCs. This CDR3 is CASSLVLPRGTGELFF. CDR3 nucleotides: TGTGCCAGCAGCTTAGTCCTACCCAGGGGCACCGGGGAGCTGTTTTTT.